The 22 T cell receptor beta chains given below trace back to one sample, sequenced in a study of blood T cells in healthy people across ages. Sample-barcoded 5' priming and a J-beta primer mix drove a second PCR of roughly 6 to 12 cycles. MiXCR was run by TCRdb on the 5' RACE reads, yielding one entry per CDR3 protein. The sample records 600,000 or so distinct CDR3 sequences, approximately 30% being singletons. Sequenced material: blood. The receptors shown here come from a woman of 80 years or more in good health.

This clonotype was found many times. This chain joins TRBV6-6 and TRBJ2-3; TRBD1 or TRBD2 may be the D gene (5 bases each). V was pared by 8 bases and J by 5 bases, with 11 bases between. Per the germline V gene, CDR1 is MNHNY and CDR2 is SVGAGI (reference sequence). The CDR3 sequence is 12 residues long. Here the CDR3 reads CASGTDRDTQYF. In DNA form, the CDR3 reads TGTGCCAGCGGGACCGACAGAGATACGCAGTATTTT.

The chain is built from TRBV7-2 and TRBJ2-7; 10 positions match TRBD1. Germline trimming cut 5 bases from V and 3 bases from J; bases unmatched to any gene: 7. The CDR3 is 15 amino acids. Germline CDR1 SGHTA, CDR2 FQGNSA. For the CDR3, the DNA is TGTGCCAGCAGCCCAGGGACAGGGGCCCTCTACGAGCAGTACTTC. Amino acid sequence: CASSPGTGALYEQYF. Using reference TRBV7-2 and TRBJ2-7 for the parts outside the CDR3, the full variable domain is GAGVSQSPSNKVTEKGKDVELRCDPISGHTALYWYRQSLGQGLEFLIYFQGNSAPDKSGLPSDRFSAERTGGSVSTLTIQRTQQEDSAVYLCASSPGTGALYEQYFGPGTRLTVT.

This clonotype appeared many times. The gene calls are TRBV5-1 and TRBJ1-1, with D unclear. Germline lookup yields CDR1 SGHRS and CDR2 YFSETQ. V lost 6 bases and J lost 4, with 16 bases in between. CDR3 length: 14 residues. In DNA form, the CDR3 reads TGCGCCAGCACCGCACATCAAGGGTCCACTGAAGCTTTCTTT. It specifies CASTAHQGSTEAFF.

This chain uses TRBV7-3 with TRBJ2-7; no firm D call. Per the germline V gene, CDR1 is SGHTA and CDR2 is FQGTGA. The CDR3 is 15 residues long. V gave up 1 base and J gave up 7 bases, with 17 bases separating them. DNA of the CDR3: TGTGCCAGCAGCTTAATACCAACGACCTACAATGAGCAGTACTTC. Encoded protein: CASSLIPTTYNEQYF.

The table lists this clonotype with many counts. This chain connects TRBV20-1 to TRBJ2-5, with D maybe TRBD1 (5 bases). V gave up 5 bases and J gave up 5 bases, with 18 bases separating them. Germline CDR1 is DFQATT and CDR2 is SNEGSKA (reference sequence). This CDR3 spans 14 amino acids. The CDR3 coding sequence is TGCAGTGCTTTTATGTTGGGGCAGGGCGAGACCCAGTACTTC. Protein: CSAFMLGQGETQYF.

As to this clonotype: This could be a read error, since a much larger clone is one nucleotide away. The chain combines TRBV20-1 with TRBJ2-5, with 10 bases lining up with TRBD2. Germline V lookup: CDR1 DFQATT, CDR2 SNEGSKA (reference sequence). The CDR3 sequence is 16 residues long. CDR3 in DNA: TGCAGTACTAGGGGGCTGGGGGAAGCTAGCGGGGGTACCCAGTACTTC. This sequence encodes CSTRGLGEASGGTQYF.

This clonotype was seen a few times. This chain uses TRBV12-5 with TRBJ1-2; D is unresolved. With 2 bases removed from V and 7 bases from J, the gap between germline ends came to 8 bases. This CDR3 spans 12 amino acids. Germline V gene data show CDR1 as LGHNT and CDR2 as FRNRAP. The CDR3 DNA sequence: TGTGCTAGTGGTTTGTACGATACTGGCTACACCTTC. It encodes CASGLYDTGYTF.

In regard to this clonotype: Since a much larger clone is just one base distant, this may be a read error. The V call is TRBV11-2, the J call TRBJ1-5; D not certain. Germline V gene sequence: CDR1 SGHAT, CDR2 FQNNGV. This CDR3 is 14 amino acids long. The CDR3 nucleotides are TGTGCCAGCAGCCCTAGTGGCCCGAATCAGCCCCACCATTTT. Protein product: CASSPSGPNQPHHF. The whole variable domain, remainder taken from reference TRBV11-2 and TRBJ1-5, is EAGVAQSPRYKIIEKRQSVAFWCNPISGHATLYWYQQILGQGPKLLIQFQNNGVVDDSQLPKDRFSAERLKGVDSTLKIQPAKLEDSAVYLCASSPSGPNQPHHFGDGTRLSIL.

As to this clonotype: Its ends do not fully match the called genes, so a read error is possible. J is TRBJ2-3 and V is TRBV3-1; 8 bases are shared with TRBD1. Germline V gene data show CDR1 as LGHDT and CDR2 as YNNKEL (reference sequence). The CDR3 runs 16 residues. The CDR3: CAGSPGTGGFTDTQYF. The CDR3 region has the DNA TGTGCCGGCAGCCCCGGGACAGGCGGTTTCACAGATACGCAGTATTTT.

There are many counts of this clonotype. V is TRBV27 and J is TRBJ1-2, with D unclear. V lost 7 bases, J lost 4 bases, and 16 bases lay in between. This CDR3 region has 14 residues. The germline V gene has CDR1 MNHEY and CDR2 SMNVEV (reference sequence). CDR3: CASKPSGTPYGYTF. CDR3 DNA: TGTGCCAGCAAACCCTCGGGTACGCCCTATGGCTACACCTTC.

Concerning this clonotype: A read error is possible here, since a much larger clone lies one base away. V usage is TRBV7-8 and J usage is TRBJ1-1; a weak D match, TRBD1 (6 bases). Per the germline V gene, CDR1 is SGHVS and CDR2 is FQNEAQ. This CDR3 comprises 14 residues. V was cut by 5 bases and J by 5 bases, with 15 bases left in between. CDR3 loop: CASSPLQGRTEAFF. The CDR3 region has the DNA TGTGCCAGCAGCCCTCTCCAGGGGAGGACTGAAGCTTTCTTT.

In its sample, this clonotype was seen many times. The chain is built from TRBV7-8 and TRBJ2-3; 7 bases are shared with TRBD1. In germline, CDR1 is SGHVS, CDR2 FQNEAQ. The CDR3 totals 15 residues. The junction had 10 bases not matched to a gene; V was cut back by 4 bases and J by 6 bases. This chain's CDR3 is CASSSKTGIADTQYF. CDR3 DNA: TGTGCCAGCAGCTCCAAGACAGGGATCGCCGATACGCAGTATTTT.

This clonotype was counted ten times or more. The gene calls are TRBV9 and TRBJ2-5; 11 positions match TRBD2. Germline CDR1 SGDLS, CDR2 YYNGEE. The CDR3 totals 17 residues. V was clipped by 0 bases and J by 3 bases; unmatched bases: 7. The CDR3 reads CASSVDLAGGLEETQYF. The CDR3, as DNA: TGTGCCAGCAGCGTAGACCTAGCGGGGGGCTTAGAAGAGACCCAGTACTTC.

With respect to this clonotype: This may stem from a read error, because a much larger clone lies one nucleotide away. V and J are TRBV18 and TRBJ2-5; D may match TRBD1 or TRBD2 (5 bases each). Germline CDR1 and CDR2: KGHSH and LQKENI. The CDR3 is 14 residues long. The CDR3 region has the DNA TGTGCCAGCTCAACGGGGACCAACCAAGAGGCCCAGTACTTC. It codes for CASSTGTNQEAQYF.

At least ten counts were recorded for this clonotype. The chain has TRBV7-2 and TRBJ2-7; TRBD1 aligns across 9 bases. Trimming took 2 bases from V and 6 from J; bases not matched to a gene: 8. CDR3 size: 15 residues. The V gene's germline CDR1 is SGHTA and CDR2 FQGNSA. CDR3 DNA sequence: TGTGCCAGCAGCTTAAAGCGGACAGGGGAACGCGAGCAGTACTTC. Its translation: CASSLKRTGEREQYF.

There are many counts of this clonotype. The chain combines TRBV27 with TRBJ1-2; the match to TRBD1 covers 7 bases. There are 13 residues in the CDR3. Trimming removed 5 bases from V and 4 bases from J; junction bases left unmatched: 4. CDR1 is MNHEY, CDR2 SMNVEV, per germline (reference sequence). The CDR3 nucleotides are TGTGCCAGCAGTGCCGCAGGGGGCTATGGCTACACCTTC. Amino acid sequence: CASSAAGGYGYTF.

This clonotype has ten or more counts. CDR3 protein: CASSRLAGGANVLTF. In nucleotides, the CDR3 is TGTGCCAGCAGCCGGCTAGCTGGTGGGGCCAACGTCCTGACTTTC. V is TRBV12-3 or TRBV12-4 and J is TRBJ2-6; D might be TRBD2 (5 bases). V lost 6 bases, J lost 3 bases, and 12 bases lay in between. This CDR3 spans 15 amino acids.

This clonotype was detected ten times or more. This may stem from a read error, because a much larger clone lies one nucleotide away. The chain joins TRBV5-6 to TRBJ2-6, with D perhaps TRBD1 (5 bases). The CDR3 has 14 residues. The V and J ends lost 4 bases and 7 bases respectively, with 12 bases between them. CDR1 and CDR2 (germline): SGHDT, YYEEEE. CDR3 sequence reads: CASSRQGPANVLTF. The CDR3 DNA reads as TGTGCCAGCAGCCGGCAGGGCCCCGCCAACGTCCTGACTTTC.

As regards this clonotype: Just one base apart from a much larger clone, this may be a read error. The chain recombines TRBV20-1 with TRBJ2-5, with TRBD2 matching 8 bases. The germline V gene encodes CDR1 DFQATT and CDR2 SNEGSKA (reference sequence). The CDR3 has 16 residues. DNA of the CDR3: TGCAGTGCTGGAGATCATGGGACTAGGGGGCAAGAGACCCAGTACTTC. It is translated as CSAGDHGTRGQETQYF.

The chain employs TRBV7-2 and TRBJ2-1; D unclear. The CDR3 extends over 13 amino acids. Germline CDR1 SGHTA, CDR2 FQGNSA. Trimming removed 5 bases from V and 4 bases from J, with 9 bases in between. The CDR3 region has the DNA TGTGCCAGCAGCATGGACGGATACAATGAGCAGTTCTTC. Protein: CASSMDGYNEQFF. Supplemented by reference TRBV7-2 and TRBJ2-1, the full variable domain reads GAGVSQSPSNKVTEKGKDVELRCDPISGHTALYWYRQSLGQGLEFLIYFQGNSAPDKSGLPSDRFSAERTGGSVSTLTIQRTQQEDSAVYLCASSMDGYNEQFFGPGTRLTVL.

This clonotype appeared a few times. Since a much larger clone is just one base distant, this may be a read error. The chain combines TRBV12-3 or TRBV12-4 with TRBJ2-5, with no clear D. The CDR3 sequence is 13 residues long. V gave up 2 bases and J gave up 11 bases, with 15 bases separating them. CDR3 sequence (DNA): TGTGCCAGCAGTTTAAGTGTCTACAATGAGCAGTACTTC. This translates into CASSLSVYNEQYF.

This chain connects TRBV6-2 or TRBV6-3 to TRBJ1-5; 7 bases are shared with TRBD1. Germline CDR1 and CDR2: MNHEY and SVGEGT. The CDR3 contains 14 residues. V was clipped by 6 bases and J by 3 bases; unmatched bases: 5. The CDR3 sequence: CASRRTGHNQPQHF. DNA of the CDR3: TGTGCCAGCAGAAGGACAGGCCACAATCAGCCCCAGCATTTT.